This TCR beta chain was sequenced in a study of regulatory T cells in long-lasting Graves disease. Time point in this sample: newly diagnosed GD, antithyroid drugs for less than 3 months. After RNA was extracted from PBMCs, the TCR library was made from it. V lost 5 bases and J 0 bases, leaving 13 bases between the germline ends. The length of the CDR3 is 15 residues. The germline V gene encodes CDR1 MNHEY and CDR2 SVGEGT. This clonotype came up many times. CDR3 regions were amplified by Arm-PCR using iRepertoire HTBI primers to build TCR beta libraries. From the multiplex PCR reads, TCRdb called clonotypes with MiXCR, one entry per CDR3 protein. The sample includes approximately 540,000 distinct CDR3 sequences, around 11% of them seen just once. These data were likewise used in another study, on T cells in Graves' hyperthyroidism and ophthalmopathy.

The sequences come from peripheral blood mononuclear cells (PBMCs), collected at new diagnosis, from a patient treated with antithyroid drugs. The chain carries TRBV6-2 or TRBV6-3 and TRBJ1-2; maybe TRBD1 (5 bases). The sequence was collected from a woman in her twenties or thirties with Graves disease. The CDR3 region is CASSEFDSTNYGYTF. DNA for the CDR3: TGTGCCAGCAGTGAATTCGACAGCACTAACTATGGCTACACCTTC.